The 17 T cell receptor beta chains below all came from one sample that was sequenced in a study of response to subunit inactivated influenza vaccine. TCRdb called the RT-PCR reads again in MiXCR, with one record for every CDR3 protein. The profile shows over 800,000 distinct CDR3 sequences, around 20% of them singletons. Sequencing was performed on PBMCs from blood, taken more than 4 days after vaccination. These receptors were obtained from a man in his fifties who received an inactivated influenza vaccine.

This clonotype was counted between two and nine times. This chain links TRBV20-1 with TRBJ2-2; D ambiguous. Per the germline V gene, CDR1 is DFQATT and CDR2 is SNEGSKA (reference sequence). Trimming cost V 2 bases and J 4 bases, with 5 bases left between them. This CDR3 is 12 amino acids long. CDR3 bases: TGCAGTGCTAGAAAGGCCACCGGGGAGCTGTTTTTT. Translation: CSARKATGELFF.

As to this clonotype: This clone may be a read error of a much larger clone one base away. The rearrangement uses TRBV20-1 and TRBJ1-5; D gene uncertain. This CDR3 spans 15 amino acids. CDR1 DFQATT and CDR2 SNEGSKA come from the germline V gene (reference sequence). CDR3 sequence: CCAREGIYSNQPQHF. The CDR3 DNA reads TGCTGTGCTAGAGAAGGAATTTATAGCAATCAGCCCCAGCATTTT.

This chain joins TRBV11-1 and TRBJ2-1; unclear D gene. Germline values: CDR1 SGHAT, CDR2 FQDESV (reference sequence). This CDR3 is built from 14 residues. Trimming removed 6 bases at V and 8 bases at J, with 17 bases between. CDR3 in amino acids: CASRRKNSIDEQFF. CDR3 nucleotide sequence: TGTGCCAGCAGACGGAAAAATAGCATCGATGAGCAGTTCTTC.

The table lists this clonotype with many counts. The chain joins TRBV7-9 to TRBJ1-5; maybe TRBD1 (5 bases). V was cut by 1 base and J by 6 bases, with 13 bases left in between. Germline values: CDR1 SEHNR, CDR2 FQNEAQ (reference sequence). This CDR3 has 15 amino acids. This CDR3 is CASSLGGVGGQPQHF. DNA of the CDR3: TGTGCCAGCAGCTTAGGGGGCGTAGGAGGTCAGCCCCAGCATTTT.

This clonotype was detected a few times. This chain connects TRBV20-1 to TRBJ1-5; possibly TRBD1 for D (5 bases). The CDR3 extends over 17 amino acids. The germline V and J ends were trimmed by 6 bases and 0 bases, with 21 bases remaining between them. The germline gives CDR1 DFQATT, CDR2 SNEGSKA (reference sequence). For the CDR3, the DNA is TGCAGTGCCATGGAGGGCGCCAGGGATAGTAGCAATCAGCCCCAGCATTTT. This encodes CSAMEGARDSSNQPQHF.

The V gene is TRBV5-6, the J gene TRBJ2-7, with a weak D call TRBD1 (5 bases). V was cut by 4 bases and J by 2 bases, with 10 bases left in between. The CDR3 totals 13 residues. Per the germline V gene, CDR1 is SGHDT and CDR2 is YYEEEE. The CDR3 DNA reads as TGTGCCAGCAGCACGCGGACACCCTACGAGCAGTACTTC. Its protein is CASSTRTPYEQYF.

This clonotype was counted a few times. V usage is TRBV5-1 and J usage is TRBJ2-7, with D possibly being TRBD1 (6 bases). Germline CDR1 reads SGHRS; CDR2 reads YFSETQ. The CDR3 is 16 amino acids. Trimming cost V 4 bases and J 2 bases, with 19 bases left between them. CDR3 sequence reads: CASSRIQGRGPYEQYF. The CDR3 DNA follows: TGCGCCAGCAGCCGCATCCAGGGCAGGGGACCCTACGAGCAGTACTTC.

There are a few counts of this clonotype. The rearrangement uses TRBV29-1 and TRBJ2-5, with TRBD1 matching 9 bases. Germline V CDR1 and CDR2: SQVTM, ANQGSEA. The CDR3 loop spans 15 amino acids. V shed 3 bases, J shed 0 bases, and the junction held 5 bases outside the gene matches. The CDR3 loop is CSVDGDRGYQETQYF. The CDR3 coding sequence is TGCAGCGTTGATGGCGACAGGGGGTACCAAGAGACCCAGTACTTC.

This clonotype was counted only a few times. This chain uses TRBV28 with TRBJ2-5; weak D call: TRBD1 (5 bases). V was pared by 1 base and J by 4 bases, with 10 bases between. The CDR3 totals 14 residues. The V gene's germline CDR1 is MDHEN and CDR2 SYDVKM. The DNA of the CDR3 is TGTGCCAGCAGTTTATACGACAGAAGAGAGACCCAGTACTTC. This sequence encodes CASSLYDRRETQYF.

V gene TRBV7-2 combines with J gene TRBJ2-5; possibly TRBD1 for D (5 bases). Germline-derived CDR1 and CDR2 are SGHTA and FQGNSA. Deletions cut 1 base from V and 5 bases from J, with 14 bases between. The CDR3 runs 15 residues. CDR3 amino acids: CASSLVVRGTETQYF. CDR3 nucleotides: TGTGCCAGCAGCTTAGTGGTTAGGGGTACCGAGACCCAGTACTTC.

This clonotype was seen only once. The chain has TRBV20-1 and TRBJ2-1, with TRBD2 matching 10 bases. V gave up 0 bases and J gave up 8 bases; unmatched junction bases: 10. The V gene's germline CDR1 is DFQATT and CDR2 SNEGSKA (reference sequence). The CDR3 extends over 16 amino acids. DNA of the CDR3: TGCAGTGCTAGAGATCCCGGACTAGCGGTACAAGATGAGCAGTTCTTC. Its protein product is CSARDPGLAVQDEQFF.

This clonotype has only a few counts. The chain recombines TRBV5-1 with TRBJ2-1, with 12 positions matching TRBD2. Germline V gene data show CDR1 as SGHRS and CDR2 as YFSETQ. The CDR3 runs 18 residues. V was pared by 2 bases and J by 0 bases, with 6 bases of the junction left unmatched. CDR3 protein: CASSLRASGRASYNEQFF. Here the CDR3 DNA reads TGCGCCAGCAGCTTAAGGGCTAGCGGGAGGGCCTCCTACAATGAGCAGTTCTTC.

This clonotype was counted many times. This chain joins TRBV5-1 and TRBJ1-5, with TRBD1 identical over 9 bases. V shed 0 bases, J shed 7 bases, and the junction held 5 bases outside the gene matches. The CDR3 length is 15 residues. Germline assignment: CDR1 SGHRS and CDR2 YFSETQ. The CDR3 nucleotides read TGCGCCAGCAGCTTGGCGGGACAGGGAGGGCAGCCCCAGCATTTT. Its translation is CASSLAGQGGQPQHF.

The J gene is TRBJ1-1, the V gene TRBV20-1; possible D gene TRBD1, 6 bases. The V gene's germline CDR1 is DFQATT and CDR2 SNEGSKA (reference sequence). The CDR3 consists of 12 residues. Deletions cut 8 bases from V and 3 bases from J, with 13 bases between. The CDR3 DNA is TGCAGTCGGGTGGGGGGCCACACTGAAGCTTTCTTT. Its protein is CSRVGGHTEAFF.

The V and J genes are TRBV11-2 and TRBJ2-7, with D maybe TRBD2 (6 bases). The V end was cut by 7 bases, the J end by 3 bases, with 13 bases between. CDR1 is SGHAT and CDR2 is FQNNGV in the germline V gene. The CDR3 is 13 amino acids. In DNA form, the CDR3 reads TGTGCCAGCATTCAGCGGGCGAACTACGAGCAGTACTTC. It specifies CASIQRANYEQYF.

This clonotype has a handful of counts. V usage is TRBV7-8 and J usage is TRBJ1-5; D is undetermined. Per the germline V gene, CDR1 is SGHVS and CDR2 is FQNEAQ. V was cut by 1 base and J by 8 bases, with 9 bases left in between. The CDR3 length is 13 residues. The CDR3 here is CASSLGTSKPQHF. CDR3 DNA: TGTGCCAGCAGCTTAGGGACCTCAAAGCCCCAGCATTTT.

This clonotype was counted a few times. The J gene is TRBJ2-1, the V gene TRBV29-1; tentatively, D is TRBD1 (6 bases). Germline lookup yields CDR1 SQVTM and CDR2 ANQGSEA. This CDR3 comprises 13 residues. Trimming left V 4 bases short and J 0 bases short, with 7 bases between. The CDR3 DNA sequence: TGCAGCGTTGTCAGGGGCTCCTACAATGAGCAGTTCTTC. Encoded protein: CSVVRGSYNEQFF.